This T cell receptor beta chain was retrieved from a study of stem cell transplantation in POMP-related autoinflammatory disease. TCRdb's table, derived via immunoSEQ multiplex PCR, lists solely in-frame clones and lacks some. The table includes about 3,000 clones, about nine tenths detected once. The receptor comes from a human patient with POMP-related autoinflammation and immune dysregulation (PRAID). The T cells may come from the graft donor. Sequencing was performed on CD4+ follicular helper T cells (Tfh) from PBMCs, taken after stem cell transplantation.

The CDR3 sequence: CASSVERDTQYF. As DNA, the CDR3 is TGTGCCAGCAGCGTAGAGCGAGATACGCAGTATTTT. The V call is TRBV9, the J call TRBJ2-3; unclear D gene. CDR1 is SGDLS and CDR2 is YYNGEE in the germline V gene. V was trimmed by 0 bases and J by 5 bases, leaving 4 bases between them. There are 12 residues in the CDR3.